This TCR beta chain was found in a study of cytomegalovirus exposure and HLA in healthy donors. Study overall: In terms of ancestry, the Caucasian-associated cluster contained about four fifths of the roughly 400 genotyped donors. Study conclusions and caveats: In a later analysis, HLA-associated beta chains showed higher expansion and lower generation probabilities than comparable chains. The study labeled 150 to 200 TCR beta chains cytomegalovirus-associated. An observed cluster of highly shared sequence variants was recorded as a likely sequencing artifact.

Note on this clone: Its target is not known.

Primers: 60 Vbeta forward and 13 Jbeta reverse. Clones were read by immunoSEQ multiplex PCR, and TCRdb kept only the in-frame ones, dropping some. This sample has some 130,000 clones; around 83% occur once, and the top ten carry less than 3.5%. The CDR3 runs 14 residues. The V gene's germline CDR1 is SEHNR and CDR2 FQNEAQ (reference sequence). V lost 2 bases, J lost 6 bases, and 10 bases lay in between. The V call is TRBV7-9, the J call TRBJ1-4; D is uncertain. This clonotype originated in a man aged 45-65 years in good health and CMV-seronegative. The sequenced sample was PBMCs. This chain's CDR3 is CASSLYQADEKLFF. As DNA, the CDR3 is TGTGCCAGCAGCTTATACCAGGCAGATGAAAAACTGTTTTTT. The full variable domain, its missing parts supplied by reference TRBV7-9 and TRBJ1-4, is DTGVSQNPRHKITKRGQNVTFRCDPISEHNRLYWYRQTLGQGPEFLTYFQNEAQLEKSRLLSDRFSAERPKGSFSTLEIQRTEQGDSAMYLCASSLYQADEKLFFGSGTQLSVL.